A single T cell receptor (beta chain) is shown here with its context. The sample originates from a study of blood T cell repertoires in COVID-19. On the study more broadly: Acute-phase and convalescent COVID-19 samples originated in the United States, Italy and Spain.

Original methodology: It was from reference gene primer amplification that nucleated cell counts were estimated. This table comes from immunoSEQ multiplex PCR, and its TCRdb copy is limited to in-frame clones, with some not included. That table is the source of V, J and clone size, and D and trimming were worked out from the DNA. The table has 250,000 or so clones, around nine tenths seen once. The TCR originated in a woman aged 30 to 39 who had been exposed to COVID-19. The source material was PBMCs or T cells enriched from blood (not recorded which).

CDR3 bases: TGTGCCAGCAGTCCACCGTACAGGGCCTGTGGCTACACCTTC. This sequence encodes CASSPPYRACGYTF. The chain is built from TRBV7-3 and TRBJ1-2; a possible D gene is TRBD1 (6 bases). Deletions cut 6 bases from V and 7 bases from J, with 18 bases between. Germline loops: CDR1 SGHTA, CDR2 FQGTGA. The CDR3 consists of 14 residues.